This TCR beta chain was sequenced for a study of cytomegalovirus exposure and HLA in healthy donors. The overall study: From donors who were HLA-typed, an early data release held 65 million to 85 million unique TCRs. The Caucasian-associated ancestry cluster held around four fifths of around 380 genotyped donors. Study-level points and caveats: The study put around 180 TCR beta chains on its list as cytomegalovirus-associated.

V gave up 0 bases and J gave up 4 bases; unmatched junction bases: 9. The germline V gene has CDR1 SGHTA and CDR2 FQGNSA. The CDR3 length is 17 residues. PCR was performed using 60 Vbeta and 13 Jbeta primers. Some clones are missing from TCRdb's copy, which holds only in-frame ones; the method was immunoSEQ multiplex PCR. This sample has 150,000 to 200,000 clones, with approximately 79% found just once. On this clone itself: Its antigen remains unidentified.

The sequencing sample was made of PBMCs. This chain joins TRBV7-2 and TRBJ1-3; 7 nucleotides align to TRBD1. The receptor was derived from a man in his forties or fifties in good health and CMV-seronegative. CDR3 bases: TGTGCCAGCAGCTTAGCGCGGGAGGGGGCCTCGGGAAACACCATATATTTT. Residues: CASSLAREGASGNTIYF.